This T cell receptor beta chain came from a study of blood T cell repertoires in COVID-19. Sequenced by immunoSEQ multiplex PCR; TCRdb stores in-frame clones only, minus some. The table has tens of thousands of clones, about 80% seen once. This receptor was taken from a man between 50 and 59 years old with active or convalescent COVID-19. Material: peripheral blood.

This CDR3 is CATSDSGQGGETQYF. The CDR3 nucleotides read TGTGCCACCAGTGATTCGGGACAGGGAGGGGAGACCCAGTACTTC. V usage is TRBV24-1 and J usage is TRBJ2-5; 9 positions match TRBD1. This CDR3 spans 15 amino acids. CDR1 is KGHDR and CDR2 is SFDVKD in the germline V gene. Germline trimming cut 2 bases from V and 5 bases from J; bases unmatched to any gene: 5.